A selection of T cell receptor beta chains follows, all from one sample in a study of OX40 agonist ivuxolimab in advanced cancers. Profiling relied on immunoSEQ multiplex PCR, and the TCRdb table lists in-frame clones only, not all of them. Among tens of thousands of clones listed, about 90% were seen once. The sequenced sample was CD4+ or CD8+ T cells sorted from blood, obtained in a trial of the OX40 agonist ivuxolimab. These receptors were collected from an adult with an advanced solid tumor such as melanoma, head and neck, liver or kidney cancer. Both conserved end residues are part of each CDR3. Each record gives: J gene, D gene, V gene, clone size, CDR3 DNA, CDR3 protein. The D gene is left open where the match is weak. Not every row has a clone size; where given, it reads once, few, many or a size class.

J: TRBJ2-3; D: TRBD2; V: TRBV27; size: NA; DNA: TGTGCCAGCAGTGCGGGGGACCGACGCACAGATACGCAGTATTTT; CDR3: CASSAGDRRTDTQYF
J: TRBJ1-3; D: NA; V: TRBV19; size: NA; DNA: TGTGCTAGCGGGAGTGGAAACACCATATATTTT; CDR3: CASGSGNTIYF
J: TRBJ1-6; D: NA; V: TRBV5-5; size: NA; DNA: TGTGCCAGCAGGCCCGACGGGAATTCACCCCTCCACTTT; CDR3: CASRPDGNSPLHF
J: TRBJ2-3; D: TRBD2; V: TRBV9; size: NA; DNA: TGTGCCAGCAGCCCACAACCGGGACTAGCGGGCACAGATACGCAGTATTTT; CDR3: CASSPQPGLAGTDTQYF
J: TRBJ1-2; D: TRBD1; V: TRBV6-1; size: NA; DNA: TGTGCCAGCAGTGAAACCGGGACAGGGGCGCGGGGCTACACCTTC; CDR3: CASSETGTGARGYTF
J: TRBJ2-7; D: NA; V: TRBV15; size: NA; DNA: TGTGCCACCAGCAGAGACTTTACAGGGAGTCCCGAGCAGTACTTC; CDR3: CATSRDFTGSPEQYF
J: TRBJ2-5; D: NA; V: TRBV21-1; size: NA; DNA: TGTGCCAGCAGCTCCTACGCTTTATCGTGGGAGGTCGAAGAGACCCAGTACTTC; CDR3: CASSSYALSWEVEETQYF
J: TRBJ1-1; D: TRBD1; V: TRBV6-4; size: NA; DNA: TGTGCCAGCAGAATGGGACAGCTCTCCACTGAAGCTTTCTTT; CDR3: CASRMGQLSTEAFF
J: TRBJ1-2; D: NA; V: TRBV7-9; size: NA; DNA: TGTGCCAGCACGCTCGCCCACTCGTCGAACTATGGCTACACCTTC; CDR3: CASTLAHSSNYGYTF
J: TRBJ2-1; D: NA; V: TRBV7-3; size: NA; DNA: TGTGCCAGCAGCTTAATGGGCTCCTACAATGAGCAGTTCTTC; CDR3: CASSLMGSYNEQFF
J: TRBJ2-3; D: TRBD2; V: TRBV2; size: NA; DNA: TGTGCCAGCAGTGTGCGAGCGGGGGCTAGCACAGATACGCAGTATTTT; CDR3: CASSVRAGASTDTQYF
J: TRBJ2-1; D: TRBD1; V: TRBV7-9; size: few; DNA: TGTGCCAGCAGCTTGGGGATACCGGGACAGAGGTTGCAGTTCTTC; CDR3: CASSLGIPGQRLQFF
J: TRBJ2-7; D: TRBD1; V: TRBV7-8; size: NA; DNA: TGTGCCAGCAGCTTTGGGACAGGGGGCACTGGGTACGAGCAGTACTTC; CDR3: CASSFGTGGTGYEQYF
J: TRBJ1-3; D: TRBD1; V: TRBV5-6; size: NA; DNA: TGTGCCAGCAGCCGGACAGGGGATCGGGGAAACACCATATATTTT; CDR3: CASSRTGDRGNTIYF
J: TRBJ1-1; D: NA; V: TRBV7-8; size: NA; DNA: TGTGCCAGCAGCTGGCAACAGGGCTCGAACACTGAAGCTTTCTTT; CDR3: CASSWQQGSNTEAFF
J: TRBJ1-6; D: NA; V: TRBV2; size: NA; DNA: TGTGCCAGCAGTACAGGACAGACGGTATATTCACCCCTCCACTTT; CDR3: CASSTGQTVYSPLHF
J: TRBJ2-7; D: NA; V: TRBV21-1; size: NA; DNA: TGTGCCAGCAGCAAACGATACCCAGAAGGGACCTACGAGCAGTACTTC; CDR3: CASSKRYPEGTYEQYF
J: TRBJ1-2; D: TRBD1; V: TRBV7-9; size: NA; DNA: TGTGCCAGCAGCTTAGGAGCCCTGACAGGGGTTGACTATGGCTACACCTTC; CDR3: CASSLGALTGVDYGYTF
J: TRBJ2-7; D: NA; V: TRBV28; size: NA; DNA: TGTGCCAGCAGTCCTACAGGGTTCGGGTCCTACGAGCAGTACTTC; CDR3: CASSPTGFGSYEQYF
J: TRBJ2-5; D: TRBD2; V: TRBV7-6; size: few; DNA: TGTGCCAGCAGCTTAGTAGGACTAGCGGGGGTTCAAGAGACCCAGTACTTC; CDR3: CASSLVGLAGVQETQYF
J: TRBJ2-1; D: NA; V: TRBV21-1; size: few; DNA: TGTGCCAGCAGCAAAGCGCGCGGGAGGGACAATGAGCAGTTCTTC; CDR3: CASSKARGRDNEQFF
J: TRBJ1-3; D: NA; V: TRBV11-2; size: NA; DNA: TGTGCCACCGAGGTGCTGAACACCATATATTTT; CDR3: CATEVLNTIYF
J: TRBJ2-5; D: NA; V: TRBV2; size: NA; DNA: TGTGCCAGCAGGATCCTGTCGGAGACCCAGTACTTC; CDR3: CASRILSETQYF
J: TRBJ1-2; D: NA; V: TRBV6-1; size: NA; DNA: TGTGCCAGCAGTGAACCGGGACACCCAAACTATGGCTACACCTTC; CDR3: CASSEPGHPNYGYTF
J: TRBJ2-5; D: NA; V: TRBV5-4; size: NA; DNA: TGTGCCAGCAGCTTGGACAGGTGGGAGACCCAGTACTTC; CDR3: CASSLDRWETQYF
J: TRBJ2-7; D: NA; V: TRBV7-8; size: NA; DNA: TGTGCCAGCAGCTTAATTCATTCAGCTTACGAGCAGTACTTC; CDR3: CASSLIHSAYEQYF
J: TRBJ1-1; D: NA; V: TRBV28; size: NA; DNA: TGTGCCAGCAGTTTTGGCCTTGGGGTTATTGAAGCTTTCTTT; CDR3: CASSFGLGVIEAFF
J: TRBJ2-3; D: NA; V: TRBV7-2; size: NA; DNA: TGTGCCAGCAGGTCTTTCGGGCAGAACACAGATACGCAGTATTTT; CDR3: CASRSFGQNTDTQYF
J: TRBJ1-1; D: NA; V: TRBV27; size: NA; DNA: TGTGCCAGCAGCCCGGCGGGGAACACTGAAGCTTTCTTT; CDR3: CASSPAGNTEAFF
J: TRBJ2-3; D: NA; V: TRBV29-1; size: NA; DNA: TGCAGCGCCCAAGAGGGGAGCCTCCAGGCCACAGATACGCAGTATTTT; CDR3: CSAQEGSLQATDTQYF
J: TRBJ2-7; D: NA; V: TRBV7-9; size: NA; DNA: TGTGCCAGCAGTTATACCCAGGGAGGCGAGCAGTACTTC; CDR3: CASSYTQGGEQYF
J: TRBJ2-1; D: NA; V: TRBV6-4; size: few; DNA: TGTGCCAGCAGTGACTCGCGGGGGCGCGGGCAGTTCTTC; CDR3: CASSDSRGRGQFF
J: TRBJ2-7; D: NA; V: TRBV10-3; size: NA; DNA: TGTGCCATCAGTGAGTCGACCTCCCTTGTATACGAGCAGTACTTC; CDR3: CAISESTSLVYEQYF
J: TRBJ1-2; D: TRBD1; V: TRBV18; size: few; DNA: TGTGCCAGCTCACCAGTGGACAGGGGGGCTTATGGCTACACCTTC; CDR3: CASSPVDRGAYGYTF
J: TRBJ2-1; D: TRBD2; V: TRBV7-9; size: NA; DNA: TGTGCCAGCAGCTGGCTAGCGGGACAAAACAATGAGCAGTTCTTC; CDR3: CASSWLAGQNNEQFF
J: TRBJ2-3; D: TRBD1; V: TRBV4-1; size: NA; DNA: TGCGCCAGCAGCCAAGTCGGGGGACAGGGGAAGCAGTATTTT; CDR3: CASSQVGGQGKQYF
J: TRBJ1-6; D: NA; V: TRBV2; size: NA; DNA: TGTGCCAGCAGTGCGACCCAGGTCACAAGAGGCTCACCCCTCCACTTT; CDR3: CASSATQVTRGSPLHF
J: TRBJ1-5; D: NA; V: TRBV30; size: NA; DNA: TGTGCCTGGAGTGTTATAGGGAATCAGCCCCAGCATTTT; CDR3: CAWSVIGNQPQHF
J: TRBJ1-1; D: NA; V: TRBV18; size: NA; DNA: TGTGCCAGCTCACCGCGCGGGGTCAACGCTGAAGCTTTCTTT; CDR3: CASSPRGVNAEAFF
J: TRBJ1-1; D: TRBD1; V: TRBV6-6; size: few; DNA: TGTGCCAGCAAAAACACAGGGGCTGGGAACACTGAAGCTTTCTTT; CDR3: CASKNTGAGNTEAFF